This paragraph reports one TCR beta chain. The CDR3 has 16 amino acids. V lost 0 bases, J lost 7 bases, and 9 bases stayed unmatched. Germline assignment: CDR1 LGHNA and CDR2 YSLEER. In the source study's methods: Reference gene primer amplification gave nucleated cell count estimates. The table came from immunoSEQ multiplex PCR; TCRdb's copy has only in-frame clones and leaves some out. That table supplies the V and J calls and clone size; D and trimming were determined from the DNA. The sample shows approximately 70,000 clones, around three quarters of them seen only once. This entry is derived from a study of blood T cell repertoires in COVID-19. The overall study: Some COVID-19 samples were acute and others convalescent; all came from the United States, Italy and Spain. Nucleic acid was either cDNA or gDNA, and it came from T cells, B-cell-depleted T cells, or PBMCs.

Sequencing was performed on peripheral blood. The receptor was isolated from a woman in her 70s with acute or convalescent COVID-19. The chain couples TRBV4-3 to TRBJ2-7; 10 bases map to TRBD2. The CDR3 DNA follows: TGCGCCAGCAGCCAAGATGGGCTAGCGGGAGCTTATGAGCAGTACTTC. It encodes CASSQDGLAGAYEQYF.